A selection of T cell receptor beta chains follows, all from one sample in a study of cytomegalovirus exposure and HLA in healthy donors. Measured with immunoSEQ multiplex PCR; TCRdb has only the in-frame clones, and not every one. The sample holds roughly 100,000 clones, approximately 84% seen once. The sequencing input was PBMCs. These receptors all stem from a male donor in good health and CMV-seronegative. Both conserved end residues are part of each CDR3. The order of the fields is D gene, clone size, J gene, V gene, CDR3 DNA, CDR3 protein. The D gene is left open where the match is weak. A clone size is listed for some rows: how often the clone was seen (once, few, many), or a class if it is expanded.

D: TRBD1
size: -
J: TRBJ1-1
V: TRBV6-4
DNA: TGTGCCAGCAGTGAACAGGGGGCGAGCACTGAAGCTTTCTTT
CDR3: CASSEQGASTEAFF

D: -
size: -
J: TRBJ2-7
V: TRBV28
DNA: TGTGCCAGCAGTTTAAGCAGGTCCAACGAGCAGTACTTC
CDR3: CASSLSRSNEQYF

D: -
size: once
J: TRBJ1-2
V: TRBV10-1
DNA: TGCGCCAGCAGCCGGGGAGACAACTATGGCTACACCTTC
CDR3: CASSRGDNYGYTF

D: TRBD2
size: -
J: TRBJ2-3
V: TRBV5-1
DNA: TGCGCCAGCAGGAGCGGGAGGGCCGCAGATACGCAGTATTTT
CDR3: CASRSGRAADTQYF

D: TRBD2
size: -
J: TRBJ2-3
V: TRBV5-4
DNA: TGTGCCAGCAGCCCGACCAGCGGGAGGACAGATACGCAGTATTTT
CDR3: CASSPTSGRTDTQYF

D: TRBD2
size: -
J: TRBJ2-3
V: TRBV28
DNA: TGTGCCAGCAGTTTCTCGACTAGCGGGGGAGGGGATACGCAGTATTTT
CDR3: CASSFSTSGGGDTQYF

D: -
size: -
J: TRBJ2-5
V: TRBV5-8
DNA: TGTGCCAGCAGCTTGCCCTCTTGGGGGCGGTCTGGAGAGACCCAGTACTTC
CDR3: CASSLPSWGRSGETQYF

D: -
size: -
J: TRBJ2-7
V: TRBV19
DNA: TGTGCCAGCAAAGGAGGCAGTACCTCCTACGAGCAGTACTTC
CDR3: CASKGGSTSYEQYF

D: -
size: -
J: TRBJ2-1
V: TRBV27
DNA: TGTGCCAGCAGTTTATACACAGACAGCTCCTACAATGAGCAGTTCTTC
CDR3: CASSLYTDSSYNEQFF

D: -
size: -
J: TRBJ2-2
V: TRBV5-1
DNA: TGCGCCAGCAGCACAACTACAGGGTTGGGCACCGGGGAGCTGTTTTTT
CDR3: CASSTTTGLGTGELFF

D: -
size: -
J: TRBJ2-7
V: TRBV19
DNA: TGTGCCAGTAGTATAACAGCGGGCTCCTACGAGCAGTACTTC
CDR3: CASSITAGSYEQYF

D: -
size: few
J: TRBJ2-5
V: TRBV7-3
DNA: TGTGCCAGCAGCTTAAATAGGGGCGAGACCCAGTACTTC
CDR3: CASSLNRGETQYF

D: -
size: -
J: TRBJ1-5
V: TRBV6-1
DNA: TGTGCCAGCAGATGGAGTCAGGGGTCCCCTCAGCCCCAGCATTTT
CDR3: CASRWSQGSPQPQHF

D: -
size: -
J: TRBJ2-5
V: TRBV7-3
DNA: TGTGCCAGCAGCCCCCAAGACGGGGGCCAAGAGACCCAGTACTTC
CDR3: CASSPQDGGQETQYF

D: -
size: few
J: TRBJ1-4
V: TRBV7-9
DNA: TGTGCCAGCAGCGCGACGTTGGGGCCCGATGAAAAACTGTTTTTT
CDR3: CASSATLGPDEKLFF

D: TRBD1
size: -
J: TRBJ2-2
V: TRBV5-1
DNA: TGCGCCAGCAGCTGGACAGGGCCCGGGGAGCTGTTTTTT
CDR3: CASSWTGPGELFF

D: TRBD1
size: -
J: TRBJ1-4
V: TRBV6-6
DNA: TGTGCCAGCACTTTAGGGGGCAGGGCGAGAGGAAAACTGTTTTTT
CDR3: CASTLGGRARGKLFF

D: -
size: -
J: TRBJ1-1
V: TRBV14
DNA: TGTGCCAGCAGCCAAGTTACAATCCAGGGAGCTTTCTTT
CDR3: CASSQVTIQGAFF

D: TRBD1
size: many
J: TRBJ1-1
V: TRBV6-6
DNA: TGTGCCAGCAGTGGACCGGGACAGGGTGAAGCTTTCTTT
CDR3: CASSGPGQGEAFF

D: TRBD1
size: once
J: TRBJ2-4
V: TRBV4-1
DNA: TGCGCCAGCAGCCAAGATCTTGGACAGGCCGAAAACATTCAGTACTTC
CDR3: CASSQDLGQAENIQYF

D: -
size: -
J: TRBJ2-7
V: TRBV20-1
DNA: TGCAGTGCGGGAGGCGCCTACGAGCAGTACTTC
CDR3: CSAGGAYEQYF

D: -
size: once
J: TRBJ2-1
V: TRBV5-1
DNA: TGCGCCAGCAGCTTGGAATCCCAGGCGCTACAAGGTTGGAATGAGCAGTTCTTC
CDR3: CASSLESQALQGWNEQFF

D: -
size: -
J: TRBJ2-3
V: TRBV11-2
DNA: TGTGCCAGCAGCTTAGCGGGCGGGCTAAGCACAGATACGCAGTATTTT
CDR3: CASSLAGGLSTDTQYF

D: TRBD1
size: -
J: TRBJ1-2
V: TRBV11-2
DNA: TGTGCCAGCAGCTCGGGACAGAGATTTTATGGCTACACCTTC
CDR3: CASSSGQRFYGYTF

D: -
size: once
J: TRBJ2-1
V: TRBV5-1
DNA: TGCGCCAGCAGCTTAGACCCGACTTACAATGAGCAGTTCTTC
CDR3: CASSLDPTYNEQFF

D: -
size: few
J: TRBJ2-4
V: TRBV19
DNA: TGTGCCAGTAGCGATACAGGGGGGGAAAACATTCAGTACTTC
CDR3: CASSDTGGENIQYF

D: TRBD1
size: -
J: TRBJ2-5
V: TRBV4-1
DNA: TGCGCCAGCAGCGTCGCCGGGACAGCGTCCCAAGAGACCCAGTACTTC
CDR3: CASSVAGTASQETQYF

D: TRBD1
size: -
J: TRBJ2-5
V: TRBV28
DNA: TGTGCCAGCAGTTTGTCAGGGGGCGGCCAAGAGACCCAGTACTTC
CDR3: CASSLSGGGQETQYF

D: -
size: few
J: TRBJ2-1
V: TRBV11-3
DNA: TGTGCCAGCAGCTCGTCGGGGAACAATGAGCAGTTCTTC
CDR3: CASSSSGNNEQFF

D: TRBD1
size: -
J: TRBJ2-5
V: TRBV6-1
DNA: TGTGCCAGCAGTGAAGTACCAGGGGGCGGGAAAGAGACCCAGTACTTC
CDR3: CASSEVPGGGKETQYF

D: TRBD1
size: once
J: TRBJ2-7
V: TRBV18
DNA: TGTGCCAGCTCACCAACCGGGACAGGGTCCTACGAGCAGTACTTC
CDR3: CASSPTGTGSYEQYF

D: TRBD2
size: -
J: TRBJ2-2
V: TRBV9
DNA: TGTGCCAGCAGCGTAGACGGCGGGGGATACACCGGGGAGCTGTTTTTT
CDR3: CASSVDGGGYTGELFF

D: -
size: -
J: TRBJ1-5
V: TRBV11-2
DNA: TGTGCCAGCAGCTTAAATAGGGGACAGCCCCAGCATTTT
CDR3: CASSLNRGQPQHF

D: TRBD2
size: once
J: TRBJ2-1
V: TRBV30
DNA: TGTGCCTACCCGGGACTAGCGGGAGGGCGGGAGAATGAGCAGTTCTTC
CDR3: CAYPGLAGGRENEQFF

D: TRBD1
size: -
J: TRBJ1-2
V: TRBV27
DNA: TGTGCCAGCAGTTTAGGACAGGGCTATGGCTACACCTTC
CDR3: CASSLGQGYGYTF

D: -
size: -
J: TRBJ1-5
V: TRBV1
DNA: TGCACCAGCAGCCCAGAAACCCCCGGGACACATAGCAATCAGCCCCAGCATTTT
CDR3: CTSSPETPGTHSNQPQHF

D: TRBD2
size: -
J: TRBJ2-2
V: TRBV14
DNA: TGTGCCAGCAGCCATGGGACTAGAGGGGAGGGCACCGGGGAGCTGTTTTTT
CDR3: CASSHGTRGEGTGELFF

D: TRBD1
size: -
J: TRBJ1-5
V: TRBV30
DNA: TGTGCCTGGAGTGTAACGTCGGGGACAGGGGAAAATCAGCCCCAGCATTTT
CDR3: CAWSVTSGTGENQPQHF

D: TRBD1
size: once
J: TRBJ2-1
V: TRBV29-1
DNA: TGCAGCGTTAGGACAGGGGGTTACAATGAGCAGTTCTTC
CDR3: CSVRTGGYNEQFF